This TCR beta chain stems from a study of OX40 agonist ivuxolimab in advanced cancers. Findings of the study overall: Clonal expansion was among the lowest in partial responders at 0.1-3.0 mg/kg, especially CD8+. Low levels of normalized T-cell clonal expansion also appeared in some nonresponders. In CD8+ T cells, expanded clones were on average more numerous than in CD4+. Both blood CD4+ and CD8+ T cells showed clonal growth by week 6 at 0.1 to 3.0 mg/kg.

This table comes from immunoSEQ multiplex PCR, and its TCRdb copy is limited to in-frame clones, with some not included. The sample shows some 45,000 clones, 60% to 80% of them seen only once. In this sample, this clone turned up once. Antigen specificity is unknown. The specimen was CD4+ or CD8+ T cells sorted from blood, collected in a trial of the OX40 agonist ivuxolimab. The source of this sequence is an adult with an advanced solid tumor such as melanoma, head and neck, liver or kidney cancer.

CDR3 bases: TGCGCCAGCAGTGCGGGGAGTCAGCTGAACAATGAGCAGTTCTTC. Its translation: CASSAGSQLNNEQFF. The chain uses TRBV10-1 and TRBJ2-1; D may be TRBD2 (5 bases). The V end lost 4 bases, the J end lost 5 bases, and 15 bases lay between the germline ends. This CDR3 is built from 15 residues. Germline lookup yields CDR1 WNHNN and CDR2 SYGVQD (reference sequence).